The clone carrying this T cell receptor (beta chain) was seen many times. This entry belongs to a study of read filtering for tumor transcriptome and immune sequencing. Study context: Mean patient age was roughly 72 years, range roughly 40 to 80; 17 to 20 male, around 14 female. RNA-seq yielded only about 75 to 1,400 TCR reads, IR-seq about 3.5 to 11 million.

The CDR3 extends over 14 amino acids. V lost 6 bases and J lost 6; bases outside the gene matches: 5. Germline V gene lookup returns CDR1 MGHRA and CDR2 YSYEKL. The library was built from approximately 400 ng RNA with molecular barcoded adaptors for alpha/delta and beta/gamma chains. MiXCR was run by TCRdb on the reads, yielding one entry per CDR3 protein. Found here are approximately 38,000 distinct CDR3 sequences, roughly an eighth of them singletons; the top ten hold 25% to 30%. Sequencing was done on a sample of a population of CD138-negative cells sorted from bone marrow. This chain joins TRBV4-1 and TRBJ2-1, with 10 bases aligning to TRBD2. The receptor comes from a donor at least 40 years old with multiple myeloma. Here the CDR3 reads CASSLSGRANEQFF. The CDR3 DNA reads TGCGCCAGCAGTCTCAGCGGGAGGGCCAATGAGCAGTTCTTC.